A single sample is the source of the 9 T cell receptor beta chains below, sequenced in a study of blood T cell repertoires in COVID-19. Profiling relied on immunoSEQ multiplex PCR, and the TCRdb table lists in-frame clones only, not all of them. The table records approximately 150,000 clones, around 80% of them present only once. The sequencing input was peripheral blood. All receptors derive from a woman older than 75 with acute or convalescent COVID-19.

The chain carries TRBV6-5 and TRBJ2-7; a weak D match, TRBD1 (6 bases). The ends were cut back, 6 bases at V and 7 bases at J, with 16 bases in the middle. The CDR3 has 13 amino acids. Germline-derived CDR1 and CDR2 are MNHEY and SVGAGI. Here the CDR3 reads CASSNNRVKEQYF. The CDR3 nucleotides are TGTGCCAGCAGCAACAACAGGGTAAAAGAGCAGTACTTC.

The count of this clone is one. CDR3 protein: CASSSIQGPNTEAFF. The CDR3 bases are TGCGCCAGCAGCTCGATACAGGGTCCGAACACTGAAGCTTTCTTT. This sequence joins TRBV5-1 and TRBJ1-1; D possibly corresponds to TRBD1 (6 bases). CDR3 length: 15 residues. Looked up from germline, CDR1 is SGHRS and CDR2 is YFSETQ. V was cut by 3 bases and J by 1 base, with 13 bases left in between.

The V gene is TRBV6-4, the J gene TRBJ2-1; 10 nucleotides agree with TRBD1. CDR3 size: 13 residues. V shed 8 bases, J shed 3 bases, and the junction held 1 base outside the gene matches. The germline CDR1 and CDR2 sequences are MRHNA and SNTAGT. The CDR3 sequence is CASRDRGYNEQFF. The CDR3, as DNA: TGTGCCAGCCGGGACAGGGGCTACAATGAGCAGTTCTTC.

The chain uses TRBV24-1 and TRBJ2-1; TRBD2 matches 8 bases. The CDR3 spans 16 residues. V lost 7 bases, J lost 2 bases, and 9 bases stayed unmatched. Germline V gene sequence: CDR1 KGHDR, CDR2 SFDVKD. Here the CDR3 DNA reads TGTGCCACCAGCGACCCGGGAGCGGGAGCCTACAATGAGCAGTTCTTC. This encodes CATSDPGAGAYNEQFF.

The chain is built from TRBV9 and TRBJ2-1; TRBD2 aligns across 13 bases. The ends lost 3 bases at V and 6 bases at J; junction bases unmatched: 3. CDR1 and CDR2 from the germline V gene are SGDLS and YYNGEE. This CDR3 region has 15 residues. The CDR3 spells CASSGTSGGVNEQFF. DNA for the CDR3: TGTGCCAGCAGCGGAACTAGCGGGGGGGTCAATGAGCAGTTCTTC.

This clone was seen once. CDR3 in amino acids: CASGLATGELFF. CDR3 sequence (DNA): TGTGCCAGCGGATTAGCTACCGGGGAGCTGTTTTTT. This sequence joins TRBV7-3 and TRBJ2-2; D call uncertain. CDR1 is SGHTA, CDR2 FQGTGA, per germline. The germline V and J ends were trimmed by 8 bases and 5 bases, with 9 bases remaining between them. This CDR3 comprises 12 residues.

This clone was observed a single time. The V and J genes are TRBV27 and TRBJ2-5, with D perhaps matching TRBD2 (7 bases). V was shortened by 3 bases and J by 5 bases, with 16 bases between the two germline ends. This CDR3 has 15 residues. CDR1 and CDR2 from the germline V gene are MNHEY and SMNVEV (reference sequence). CDR3 in DNA: TGTGCCAGCAGTTTTTGGGGGGGGCCTGGGGAGACCCAGTACTTC. It translates to CASSFWGGPGETQYF.

The V call is TRBV3-1 (or the pseudogene TRBV3-2), the J call TRBJ1-2, with 7 bases matching TRBD1. CDR1 and CDR2 (germline): LGHDT, YNNKEL (reference sequence). Trimming took 4 bases from V and 6 from J; bases not matched to a gene: 8. The CDR3 has 14 amino acids. CDR3 DNA: TGTGCCAGCAGCCCTTTAATACAGGGGAATGGCTACACCTTC. Encoded protein: CASSPLIQGNGYTF.

This chain joins TRBV28 and TRBJ1-2, with D perhaps matching TRBD1 (6 bases). There are 16 residues in the CDR3. Trimming removed 3 bases from V and 3 bases from J, with 17 bases in between. Germline loops: CDR1 MDHEN, CDR2 SYDVKM. CDR3: CASSFRGRQAYYGYTF. In nucleotides, the CDR3 is TGTGCCAGCAGTTTTAGGGGGAGACAGGCCTACTATGGCTACACCTTC.